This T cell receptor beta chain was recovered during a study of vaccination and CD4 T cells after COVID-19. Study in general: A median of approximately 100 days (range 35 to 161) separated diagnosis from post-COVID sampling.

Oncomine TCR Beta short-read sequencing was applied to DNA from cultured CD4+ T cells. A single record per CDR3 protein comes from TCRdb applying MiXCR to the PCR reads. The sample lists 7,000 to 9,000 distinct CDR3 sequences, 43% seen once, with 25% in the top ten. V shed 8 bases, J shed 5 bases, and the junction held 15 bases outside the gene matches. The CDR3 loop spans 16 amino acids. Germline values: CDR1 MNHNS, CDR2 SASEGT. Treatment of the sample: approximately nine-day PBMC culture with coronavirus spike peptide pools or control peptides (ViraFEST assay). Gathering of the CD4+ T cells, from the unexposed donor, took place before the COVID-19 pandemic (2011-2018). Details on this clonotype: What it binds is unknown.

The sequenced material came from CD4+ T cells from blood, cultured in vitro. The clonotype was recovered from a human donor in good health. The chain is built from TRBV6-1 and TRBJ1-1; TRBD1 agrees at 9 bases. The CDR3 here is CASGEYRDRVKTEAFF. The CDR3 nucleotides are TGTGCCAGCGGGGAGTACCGGGACAGGGTAAAAACTGAAGCTTTCTTT.